This T cell receptor beta chain was captured by sequencing in a study of beta chain features in type 1 diabetes. Study in general: What patients shared with healthy donors was a similar profile of age, gender and cell yields. The study, taken as a whole, reports: When Type 1 diabetes patients were examined, their TCRB CDR3s proved moderately but significantly shorter in all four CD4+ subsets.

This clone has just a few counts. Its antigen is as yet unknown. The CDR3 covers 16 residues. Per the germline V gene, CDR1 is SQVTM and CDR2 is ANQGSEA. The V segment lost 3 bases and the J segment 10 bases; nucleotides outside the gene matches: 20. The sequenced template was cDNA made from the entire isolated RNA. The protocol was immunoSEQ multiplex PCR, while the TCRdb copy is restricted to in-frame clones and leaves out a portion. There are around 400,000 clones in the sample; approximately 12% occur only once, and around 0.015% lies in the top ten. The sample consisted of naive CD4+ T cells from blood. V is TRBV29-1 and J is TRBJ1-1; TRBD1 matches 7 bases. The clonotype comes from a man between 18 and 29 years old in good health. CDR3 sequence: CSVEVLQDRPVPTAFF. CDR3 nucleotide sequence: TGCAGCGTTGAGGTCCTCCAGGACAGGCCGGTACCGACAGCTTTCTTT. The full variable domain, with the rest looked up from reference TRBV29-1 and TRBJ1-1, is SAVISQKPSRDICQRGTSLTIQCQVDSQVTMMFWYRQQPGQSLTLIATANQGSEATYESGFVIDKFPISRPNLTFSTLTVSNMSPEDSSIYLCSVEVLQDRPVPTAFFGQGTRLTVV.